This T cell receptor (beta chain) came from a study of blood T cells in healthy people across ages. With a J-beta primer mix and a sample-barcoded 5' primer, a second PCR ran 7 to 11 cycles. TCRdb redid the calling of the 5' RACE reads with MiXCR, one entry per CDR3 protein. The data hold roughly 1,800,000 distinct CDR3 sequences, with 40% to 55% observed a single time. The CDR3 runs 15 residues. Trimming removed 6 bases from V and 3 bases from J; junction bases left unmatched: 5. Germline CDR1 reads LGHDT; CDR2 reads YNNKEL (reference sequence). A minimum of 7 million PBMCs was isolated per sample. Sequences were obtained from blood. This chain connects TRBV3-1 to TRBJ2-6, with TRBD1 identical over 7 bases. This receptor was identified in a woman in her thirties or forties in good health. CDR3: CASRPTGIGANVLTF. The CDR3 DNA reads TGTGCCAGCAGACCGACAGGGATTGGGGCCAACGTCCTGACTTTC.